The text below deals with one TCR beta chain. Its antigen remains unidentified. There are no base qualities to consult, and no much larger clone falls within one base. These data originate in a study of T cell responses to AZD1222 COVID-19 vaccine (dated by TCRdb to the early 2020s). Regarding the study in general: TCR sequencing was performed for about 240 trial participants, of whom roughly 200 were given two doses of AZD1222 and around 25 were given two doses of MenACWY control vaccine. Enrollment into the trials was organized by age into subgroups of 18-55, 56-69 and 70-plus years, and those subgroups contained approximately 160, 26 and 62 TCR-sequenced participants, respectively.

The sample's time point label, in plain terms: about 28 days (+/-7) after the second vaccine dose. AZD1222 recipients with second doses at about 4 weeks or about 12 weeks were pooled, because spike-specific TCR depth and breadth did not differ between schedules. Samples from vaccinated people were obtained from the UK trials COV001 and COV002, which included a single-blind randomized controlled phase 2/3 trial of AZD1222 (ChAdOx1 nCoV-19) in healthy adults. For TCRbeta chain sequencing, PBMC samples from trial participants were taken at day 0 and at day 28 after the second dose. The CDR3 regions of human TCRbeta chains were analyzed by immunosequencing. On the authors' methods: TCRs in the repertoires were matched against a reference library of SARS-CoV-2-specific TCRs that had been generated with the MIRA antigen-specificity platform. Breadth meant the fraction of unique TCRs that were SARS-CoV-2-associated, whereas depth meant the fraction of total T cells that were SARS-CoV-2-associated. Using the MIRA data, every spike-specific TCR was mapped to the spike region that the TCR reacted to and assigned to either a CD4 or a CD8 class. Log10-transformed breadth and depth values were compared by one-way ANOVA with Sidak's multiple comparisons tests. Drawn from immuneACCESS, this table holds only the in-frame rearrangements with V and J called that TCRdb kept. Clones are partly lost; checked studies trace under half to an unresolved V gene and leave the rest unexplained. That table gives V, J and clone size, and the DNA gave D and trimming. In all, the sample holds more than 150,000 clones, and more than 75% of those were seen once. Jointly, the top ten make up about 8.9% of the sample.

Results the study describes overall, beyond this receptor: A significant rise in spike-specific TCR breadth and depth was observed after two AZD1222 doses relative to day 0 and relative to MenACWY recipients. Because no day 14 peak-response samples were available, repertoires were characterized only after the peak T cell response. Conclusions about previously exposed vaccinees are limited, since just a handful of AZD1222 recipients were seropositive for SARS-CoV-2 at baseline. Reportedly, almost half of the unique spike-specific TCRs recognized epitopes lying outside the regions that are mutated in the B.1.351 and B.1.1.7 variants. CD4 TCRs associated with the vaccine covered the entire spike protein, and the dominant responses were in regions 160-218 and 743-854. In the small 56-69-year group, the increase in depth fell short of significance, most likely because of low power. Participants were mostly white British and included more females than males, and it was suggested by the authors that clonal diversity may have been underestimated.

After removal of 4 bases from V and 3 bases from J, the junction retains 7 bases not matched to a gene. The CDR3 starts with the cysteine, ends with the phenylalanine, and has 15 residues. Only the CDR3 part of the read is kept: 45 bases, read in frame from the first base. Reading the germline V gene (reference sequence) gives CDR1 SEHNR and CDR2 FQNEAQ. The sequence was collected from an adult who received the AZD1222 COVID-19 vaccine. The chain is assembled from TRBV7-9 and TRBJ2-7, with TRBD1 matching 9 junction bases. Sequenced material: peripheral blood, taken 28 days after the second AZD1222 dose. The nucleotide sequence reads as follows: TGTGCCAGCAGCTCTTCGGGACAGGGTTTCTACGAGCAGTACTTC. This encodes CASSSSGQGFYEQYF.